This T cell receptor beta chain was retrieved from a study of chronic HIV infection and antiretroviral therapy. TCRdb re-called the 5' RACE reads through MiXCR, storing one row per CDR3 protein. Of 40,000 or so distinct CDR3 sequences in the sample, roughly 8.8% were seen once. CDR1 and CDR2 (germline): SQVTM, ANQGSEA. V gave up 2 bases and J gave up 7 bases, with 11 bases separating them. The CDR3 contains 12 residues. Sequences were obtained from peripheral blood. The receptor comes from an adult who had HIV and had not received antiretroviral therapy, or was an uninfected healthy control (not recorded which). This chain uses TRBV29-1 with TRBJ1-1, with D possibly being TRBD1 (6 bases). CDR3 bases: TGCAGCGTTGAATCGGGACAACTTGAAGCTTTCTTT. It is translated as CSVESGQLEAFF.